This T cell receptor beta chain was obtained from a study of brain T cells in children with intractable seizures. Findings and limits, study-wide: HCMV serostatus was not known, and viral specificity came from CDR3 similarity only.

The sequenced cases were selected for having the highest brain T cell transcript signatures. Germline assignment: CDR1 SGHNT and CDR2 YYREEE (reference sequence). There are 16 residues in the CDR3. V was pared by 3 bases and J by 2 bases, with 3 bases of the junction left unmatched. Repertoires were generated with immunoSEQ multiplex PCR, while TCRdb's copy carries only in-frame clones and drops some. The top ten clones hold around 24% of a sample with 70,000 to 85,000 clones, about 90% of them seen once. Concerning this clone: Its target is not known.

This chain connects TRBV5-4 to TRBJ2-2, with TRBD2 matching over 11 bases. This receptor was obtained from a girl aged 2 to 9 with Rasmussen encephalitis and intractable seizures. This specimen consisted of peripheral blood, obtained at surgery. The CDR3 loop reads CASSWGTSGNTGELFF. In DNA form, the CDR3 reads TGTGCCAGCAGCTGGGGGACTAGCGGTAACACCGGGGAGCTGTTTTTT.